These T cell receptor beta chains were read from a single sample in a study of CXCR3-negative and CXCR3-positive naive CD8 T cells. TCRdb re-called the 5' RACE reads and gives one entry per CDR3 protein, without DNA. The sample has about 98,000 distinct CDR3 sequences. Sequenced input: naive CXCR3+ CD8+ T cells from blood. These receptors were obtained from a human donor in good health. Some clones in this sample may be carry-over from other donors' samples. Both conserved end residues are part of each CDR3.

TRBJ2-3,16,TRBV2,CASSESTPRGLDTQYF
TRBJ2-7,16,TRBV6-5,CASSFSPGQGAYEQYF
TRBJ1-1,14,TRBV28,CASSFRGARTEAFF
TRBJ1-3,16,TRBV20-1,CSAIPPGLSSGNTIYF
TRBJ2-7,14,TRBV15,CATPTTRDSYEQYF
TRBJ2-5,15,TRBV12-3/TRBV12-4,CASSFTGRAGGAQYF
TRBJ2-7,14,TRBV12-3/TRBV12-4,CASSFVGSSYEQYF
TRBJ2-5,15,TRBV12-3/TRBV12-4,CASSLILTVTETQYF
TRBJ2-7,14,TRBV6-2/TRBV6-3,CASSSRDRTYEQYF
TRBJ2-2,17,TRBV27,CASSSRASETNTGELFF
TRBJ2-1,17,TRBV4-3,CASSHKQGIISSNEQFF
TRBJ2-2,12,TRBV7-9,CASWTHTGELFF
TRBJ2-2,13,TRBV6-2/TRBV6-3,CASSRTEPGELFF
TRBJ2-1,13,TRBV12-3/TRBV12-4,CASSLWLNNEQFF
TRBJ2-1,22,TRBV5-1,CASSLRGVGTMTSGRPYNEQFF
TRBJ2-2,16,TRBV7-8,CASSLIAGGGTGELFF
TRBJ2-5,16,TRBV7-9,CASSLITITRGETQYF
TRBJ1-4,11,TRBV29-1,CSARTGEKLFF
TRBJ2-5,15,TRBV6-5,CASSSWTGTQETQYF
TRBJ2-1,15,TRBV5-1,CASRPSRGSYNEQFF
TRBJ2-6,14,TRBV6-2/TRBV6-3,CASSTGAGANVLTF
TRBJ1-5,16,TRBV7-8,CASSSGWGQSNQPQHF
TRBJ2-1,15,TRBV28,CASSYRGLTYNEQFF
TRBJ2-2,16,TRBV7-9,CASSPPRTTNTGELFF
TRBJ2-7,15,TRBV20-1,CSARGMGFDAYEQYF
TRBJ2-3,16,TRBV5-1,CASTDSDSAQTDTQYF
TRBJ2-2,14,TRBV29-1,CSVETGRVTGELFF
TRBJ1-2,15,TRBV7-9,CANSLGRSVYYGYTF
TRBJ1-6,14,TRBV20-1,CSARGDRENSPLHF
TRBJ2-7,13,TRBV5-5,CASSHGPPYEQYF
TRBJ2-7,17,TRBV16,CASSQSISGGMGYEQYF
TRBJ1-2,16,TRBV15,CATSRWDRPVFYGYTF
TRBJ2-4,17,TRBV7-8,CASSSIDMGGEGNIQYF
TRBJ2-7,14,TRBV7-2,CASSRDRSSYEQYF
TRBJ1-5,16,TRBV19,CASSIYGGFGNQPQHF
TRBJ2-1,15,TRBV19,CASSLQGYSYNEQFF
TRBJ2-5,15,TRBV11-3,CASSPPFRSQETQYF
TRBJ2-7,14,TRBV12-3/TRBV12-4,CASSFTSGGYEQYF
TRBJ1-5,15,TRBV4-2,CASSPTLGSNQPQHF
TRBJ2-3,17,TRBV28,CASSSAGLAGGPDTQYF
TRBJ2-3,12,TRBV29-1,CSVVSGSSTQYF
TRBJ2-5,15,TRBV19,CASSMFIGGEETQYF
TRBJ2-1,15,TRBV27,CASDNGGGGYSEQFF
TRBJ1-1,15,TRBV5-5,CASSTSPGQGTEAFF
TRBJ1-4,15,TRBV5-6,CASSLDPGLNEKLFF
TRBJ2-2,18,TRBV4-1,CASSHPGTSGRNTGELFF